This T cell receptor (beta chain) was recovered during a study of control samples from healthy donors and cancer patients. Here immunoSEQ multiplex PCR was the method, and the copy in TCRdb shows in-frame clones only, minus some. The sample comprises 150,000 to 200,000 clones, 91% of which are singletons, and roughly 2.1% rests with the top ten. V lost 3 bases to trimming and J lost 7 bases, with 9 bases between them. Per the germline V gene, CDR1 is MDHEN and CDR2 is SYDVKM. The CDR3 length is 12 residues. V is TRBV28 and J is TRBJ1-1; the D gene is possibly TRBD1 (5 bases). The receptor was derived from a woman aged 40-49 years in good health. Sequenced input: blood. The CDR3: CASSFGGIEAFF. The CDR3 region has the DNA TGTGCCAGCAGTTTTGGGGGGATTGAAGCTTTCTTT. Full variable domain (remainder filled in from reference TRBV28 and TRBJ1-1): DVKVTQSSRYLVKRTGEKVFLECVQDMDHENMFWYRQDPGLGLRLIYFSYDVKMKEKGDIPEGYSVSREKKERFSLILESASTNQTSMYLCASSFGGIEAFFGQGTRLTVV.